Listed below are T cell receptor beta chains from one sample, sequenced in a study of blood T cell repertoires in COVID-19. Some clones are missing from TCRdb's copy, which holds only in-frame ones; the method was immunoSEQ multiplex PCR. The table records over 200,000 clones, around 83% of them present only once. Sequencing was done on a sample of peripheral blood. Source of these receptors: a man aged 80 or over with acute or convalescent COVID-19. Both conserved end residues are part of each CDR3. A D gene is named only where the DNA matches it firmly. Not every row has a clone size; where given, it reads once, few, many or a size class.

d_call clone_size v_call cdr3_aa
TRBD1 . TRBV5-1 CASSLATDRGREQYF
. few TRBV10-2 CASSEGGISGNTIYF
TRBD1 . TRBV18 CASSLGQGNTGELFF
. . TRBV16 CASSQSTTLGSPLHF
TRBD2 . TRBV7-9 CASSLAVGWERGDYNEQFF
. . TRBV19 CASSTDSSGANVLTF
. . TRBV6-5 CASRQSGGYGYTF
TRBD2 . TRBV11-3 CASSLGTSGTYNEQFF
. once TRBV19 CASTSSRAPGELFF
. . TRBV27 CASSLRGGSALHF
TRBD1 . TRBV28 CASSLLGGARDQPQHF
TRBD1 . TRBV28 CASSSLRGDRERKLFF
TRBD1 . TRBV9 CASSVEVTGGLNEQFF
. . TRBV30 CAWSSQATHTEAFF
. . TRBV6-5 CASTVGNTIYF
TRBD1 . TRBV2 CASKGQGVSEAFF
. . TRBV5-1 CASSLASSYEQYF
. once TRBV13 CASSLAKNIQYF
. . TRBV5-8 CASSLARQSTYSYEQYF
TRBD2 . TRBV3-1/TRBV3-2 CASSETSGRQREQYF
TRBD2 . TRBV18 CASSEQRGGRETQYF
TRBD1 few TRBV7-9 CASSLGTGGSGPQHF
. . TRBV5-1 CASSNRAQGLYEQYF
TRBD1 . TRBV19 CASNRGRGSYGYTF
. . TRBV6-4 CASSDPPRPRAYLSPLHF
TRBD2 . TRBV11-2 CASSHPGLAGDHRSYEQYF
TRBD2 . TRBV18 CASSPGVLAGSNTGELFF
. . TRBV28 CASSLYQGQEQYF
. . TRBV10-3 CAISERGQPPGNEQFF
. . TRBV2 CASKGGKSDTQYF
TRBD2 once TRBV5-1 CASSLVAGGPYEQYF
. . TRBV19 CASSRGVSSYEQYF
TRBD2 once TRBV19 CASRNSGGEETQYF
TRBD1 . TRBV29-1 CSVQGTVETQYF
. . TRBV4-1 CASSQDQAGLDTQYF
. . TRBV5-1 CASSLGAGTGANVLTF
. . TRBV28 CASSLYPGYGYTF
TRBD1 . TRBV27 CASSPLTGTHGYTF
. . TRBV7-2 CASSPTLHNSPLHF
TRBD1 . TRBV28 CAITRDRGLHYEQYF
. . TRBV5-1 CASRGQGSYNEQFF
. few TRBV11-2 CASTRREGELFF
TRBD1 . TRBV29-1 CSLSGQGVYNEQFF
. . TRBV7-9 CASSAKSRGTGELFF
. . TRBV11-2 CASSLFGTYASTDTQYF
TRBD1 few TRBV5-1 CASSVGTVTWDTEAFF
. . TRBV5-1 CASSATGLQTQYF
. . TRBV3-1/TRBV3-2 CASSQVSLAYGEETQYF
TRBD2 . TRBV19 CASIGLAGGYHPGELFF
TRBD2 few TRBV28 CASSGSGGNHEQYF
. once TRBV12-3/TRBV12-4 CASTRDWPDTQYF
. once TRBV15 CATSRGGQGNEQFF
TRBD1 . TRBV29-1 CSVGQGDYGYTF
. . TRBV2 CASSEGRDHGYTF
TRBD2 . TRBV11-2 CASSLTTSGSTYNEQFF
TRBD1 . TRBV6-1 CASSEVYGQARNTIYF
. . TRBV7-9 CASSLGQGRAGANVLTF